The 21 T cell receptor beta chains given below trace back to one sample, sequenced in a study of human T cells and chemical hapten exposure (dated by TCRdb to about 2021). The library came from RACE. Data came from a NextSeq 500. TCRdb cleaned the public reads at Q25 with fastp, built clones with MiXCR and kept in-frame beta chains. Entries are consolidated by CDR3 protein sequence, retaining the most common genes and DNA. For this sample there are tens of thousands of distinct CDR3 sequences; about 15% appear just once. The top ten clonotypes cover roughly 4.6% of the sample. In light of the paper, this sample's time point label describes: pre-sensitization, week 0. In the paper's terms, the treatment or condition label means: therapeutic diphenylcyclopropenone sensitization with weekly scalp DPC. The input for sequencing was whole blood, taken in connection with sensitization to the hapten diphenylcyclopropenone (DPC). The receptors were gathered from a woman aged 45 to 65 with alopecia areata. Some clones in this sample may be carry-over from other donors' samples.

This clonotype was picked up many times. This chain connects TRBV11-2 to TRBJ2-2, with 7 bases lining up with TRBD2. Germline-derived CDR1 and CDR2 are SGHAT and FQNNGV. CDR3 size: 15 residues. J lost 6 bases, V lost 3 bases, and 7 bases had no gene match. The DNA for the CDR3 is TGTGCCAGCAGCTTCACAGCGGGATCCGCCGGGGAGCTGTTTTTT. This codes for CASSFTAGSAGELFF.

Only a few counts were recorded for this clonotype. The chain couples TRBV12-3 or TRBV12-4 to TRBJ2-5; 11 bases agree with TRBD2. The CDR3 is 15 residues long. Trimming removed 6 bases from V and 2 bases from J; junction bases left unmatched: 5. In DNA form, the CDR3 reads TGTGCCAGCAGACTAGCGGGAGCGGGACAAGAGACCCAGTACTTC. Its protein product is CASRLAGAGQETQYF.

This clonotype was recorded at least ten times. The chain combines TRBV20-1 with TRBJ2-3, with 8 bases lining up with TRBD1. The trim removed 2 bases at V and 3 bases at J, leaving 4 bases unmatched. This CDR3 region has 14 residues. Germline loops: CDR1 DFQATT, CDR2 SNEGSKA (reference sequence). The CDR3 spells CSARITGGTDTQYF. CDR3 coding DNA: TGCAGTGCTAGAATTACAGGGGGGACAGATACGCAGTATTTT.

The sample holds a few counts of this clonotype. As DNA, the CDR3 is TGTGCCAGCACCCCGGGACTCCTGAACACTGAAGCTTTCTTT. Protein: CASTPGLLNTEAFF. This sequence joins TRBV12-3 or TRBV12-4 and TRBJ1-1; maybe TRBD1 (5 bases). This CDR3 has 14 amino acids. V lost 7 bases and J 0 bases, leaving 12 bases between the germline ends.

In this sample, this clonotype turned up a few times. The chain employs TRBV7-2 and TRBJ2-5; possibly TRBD1 or TRBD2 for D (5 bases each). Trimming pared 0 bases from V and 1 base from J, leaving 6 bases between. The CDR3 has 14 residues. CDR1 and CDR2 from the germline V gene are SGHTA and FQGNSA. The CDR3 region has the DNA TGTGCCAGCAGCTTAGCCGGGGCCCAAGAGACCCAGTACTTC. This codes for CASSLAGAQETQYF.

This clonotype has more than one count but fewer than ten. The J gene is TRBJ1-5, the V gene TRBV28; TRBD1 matches 7 bases. The ends lost 6 bases at V and 1 base at J; junction bases unmatched: 6. From germline, CDR1 is MDHEN and CDR2 SYDVKM. The CDR3 totals 15 residues. The CDR3 DNA sequence: TGTGCCAGCAGGGCAGGGGGGGCGAGCAATCAGCCCCAGCATTTT. Translation: CASRAGGASNQPQHF.

This clonotype was seen only a few times. The V and J genes are TRBV11-2 and TRBJ2-3; no definite D call. The germline V gene encodes CDR1 SGHAT and CDR2 FQNNGV. The V gene lost 5 bases and the J gene lost 2 bases, with 5 bases spanning the gap. CDR3 length: 12 amino acids. For the CDR3, the DNA is TGTGCCAGCAGCCCGGACACAGATACGCAGTATTTT. Protein product: CASSPDTDTQYF.

The chain recombines TRBV6-6 with TRBJ1-1, with D maybe TRBD1 (5 bases). CDR1 and CDR2 from the germline V gene are MNHNY and SVGAGI (reference sequence). V gave up 4 bases and J gave up 1 base, with 7 bases separating them. The length of the CDR3 is 13 residues. CDR3 amino acids: CASSSRGNTEAFF. CDR3 nucleotide sequence: TGTGCCAGCAGTTCTAGGGGGAACACTGAAGCTTTCTTT.

This clonotype was detected only a few times. The rearrangement joins TRBV9 to TRBJ2-1; 11 bases align to TRBD2. Germline CDR1 SGDLS, CDR2 YYNGEE. Germline trimming cut 3 bases from V and 5 bases from J; bases unmatched to any gene: 7. This CDR3 region has 16 residues. The chain's CDR3 is CASSAVLAGGNNEQFF. Written as DNA, the CDR3 is TGTGCCAGCAGCGCCGTCCTAGCGGGAGGCAACAATGAGCAGTTCTTC. The variable domain in full, completed from reference TRBV9 and TRBJ2-1, reads DSGVTQTPKHLITATGQRVTLRCSPRSGDLSVYWYQQSLDQGLQFLIQYYNGEERAKGNILERFSAQQFPDLHSELNLSSLELGDSALYFCASSAVLAGGNNEQFFGPGTRLTVL.

This clonotype was counted ten times or more. The rearrangement links TRBV13 to TRBJ1-1, with 11 bases fitting TRBD1. The CDR3 runs to 15 residues. With V trimmed by 5 bases and J by 11 bases, 13 bases remained unmatched. The germline gives CDR1 PRHDT, CDR2 FYEKMQ (reference sequence). The CDR3 reads CASSPSLDRGLRAFF. CDR3 nucleotide sequence: TGTGCCAGCAGCCCTTCCCTGGACAGGGGGCTCCGGGCTTTCTTT.

This clonotype was counted ten times or more. V and J are TRBV5-6 and TRBJ2-3; 9 bases map to TRBD2. Germline V CDR1 and CDR2: SGHDT, YYEEEE. CDR3 length: 15 amino acids. Trimming took 1 base from V and 2 from J; bases not matched to a gene: 2. The CDR3 loop reads CASSLLAGITDTQYF. The CDR3 bases are TGTGCCAGCAGCTTGCTAGCGGGAATCACAGATACGCAGTATTTT.

The chain joins TRBV20-1 to TRBJ1-1; no reliable D call. CDR1 is DFQATT, CDR2 SNEGSKA, per germline (reference sequence). V lost 5 bases, J lost 3 bases, and 19 bases lay in between. The CDR3 loop spans 15 amino acids. CDR3 in DNA: TGCAGTGCTCTCACTTCCCGAACTTTAGACACTGAAGCTTTCTTT. Translated, it gives CSALTSRTLDTEAFF.

This clonotype was seen only a few times. This chain uses TRBV27 with TRBJ2-7, with 8 bases that match TRBD2. The CDR3 is 14 residues long. Trimming at V came to 6 bases and at J to 4 bases, leaving 8 bases not matched to a gene. Germline CDR1 reads MNHEY; CDR2 reads SMNVEV (reference sequence). CDR3 nucleotide sequence: TGTGCCAGCAGCCCGGGACTAGGCAAATACGAGCAGTACTTC. Protein sequence: CASSPGLGKYEQYF.

The chain carries TRBV18 and TRBJ1-1, with 9 bases aligning to TRBD1. The CDR3 runs to 13 residues. Losses at the gene ends were 1 base for V and 7 bases for J; bases not matched to a gene: 1. The germline CDR1 and CDR2 sequences are KGHSH and LQKENI. The CDR3 DNA reads TGTGCCAGCTCACCACTGGACAGGGGTGAAGCTTTCTTT. Its translation is CASSPLDRGEAFF. The whole variable domain, filled in from reference TRBV18 and TRBJ1-1, reads NAGVMQNPRHLVRRRGQEARLRCSPMKGHSHVYWYRQLPEEGLKFMVYLQKENIIDESGMPKERFSAEFPKEGPSILRIQQVVRGDSAAYFCASSPLDRGEAFFGQGTRLTVV.

The chain employs TRBV5-1 and TRBJ1-3, with a weak D call TRBD1 (5 bases). Germline V gene lookup returns CDR1 SGHRS and CDR2 YFSETQ. The V end was cut by 0 bases, the J end by 0 bases, with 10 bases between. The CDR3 has 16 residues. The CDR3 bases are TGCGCCAGCAGCTTGGCCACAGGCACCTCTGGAAACACCATATATTTT. Translated, it gives CASSLATGTSGNTIYF.

This clonotype was seen a handful of times. V is TRBV7-2 and J is TRBJ1-5, with unresolved D. The CDR3 runs 16 residues. CDR1 SGHTA and CDR2 FQGNSA come from the germline V gene. V lost 1 base to trimming and J lost 0 bases, with 10 bases between them. CDR3 DNA: TGTGCCAGCAGCTTAGGAAAAGTTTATAGCAATCAGCCCCAGCATTTT. Amino acids: CASSLGKVYSNQPQHF.

The J gene is TRBJ2-5, the V gene TRBV29-1; D tentatively reads TRBD1 or TRBD2 (5 bases each). V shed 3 bases and J shed 5 bases, with 10 bases lying between them. This CDR3 region has 12 residues. Germline CDR1 reads SQVTM; CDR2 reads ANQGSEA. The chain's CDR3 is CSVDSGRETQYF. CDR3 coding DNA: TGCAGCGTTGATTCGGGGCGTGAGACCCAGTACTTC.

The chain combines TRBV18 with TRBJ2-7; 8 positions match TRBD2. Trimming cost V 3 bases and J 7 bases; bases outside gene matches: 14. This CDR3 spans 16 amino acids. Germline-derived CDR1 and CDR2 are KGHSH and LQKENI. CDR3 sequence reads: CASSPSIRTSSGEQYF. CDR3 nucleotides: TGTGCCAGCTCACCCTCAATTAGGACTAGCAGTGGGGAGCAGTACTTC.

This clonotype was counted between two and nine times. The chain combines TRBV28 with TRBJ2-3; TRBD2 aligns across 7 bases. The CDR3 length is 13 residues. V was pared by 5 bases and J by 2 bases, with 1 base of the junction left unmatched. The germline V gene has CDR1 MDHEN and CDR2 SYDVKM. The CDR3 protein is CASSSGITDTQYF. The CDR3 DNA reads TGTGCCAGCAGTAGCGGGATCACAGATACGCAGTATTTT.

The table lists this clonotype with a few counts. This sequence joins TRBV7-6 and TRBJ2-7, with a weak D call TRBD2 (5 bases). V was pared by 4 bases and J by 2 bases, with 6 bases between. Per germline, CDR1 SGHVS and CDR2 FNYEAQ. CDR3 length: 12 amino acids. The CDR3 loop is CASSSGTYEQYF. CDR3 sequence (DNA): TGTGCCAGCAGCTCGGGGACCTACGAGCAGTACTTC.

The chain links TRBV7-2 to TRBJ2-7; no clear D gene. The CDR3 runs 17 residues. V lost 5 bases and J 0 bases, leaving 20 bases between the germline ends. Germline-derived CDR1 and CDR2 are SGHTA and FQGNSA. The DNA of the CDR3 is TGTGCCAGCAGCCCCCCCCGATCCCCGGCCAGCTCCTACGAGCAGTACTTC. It codes for CASSPPRSPASSYEQYF.